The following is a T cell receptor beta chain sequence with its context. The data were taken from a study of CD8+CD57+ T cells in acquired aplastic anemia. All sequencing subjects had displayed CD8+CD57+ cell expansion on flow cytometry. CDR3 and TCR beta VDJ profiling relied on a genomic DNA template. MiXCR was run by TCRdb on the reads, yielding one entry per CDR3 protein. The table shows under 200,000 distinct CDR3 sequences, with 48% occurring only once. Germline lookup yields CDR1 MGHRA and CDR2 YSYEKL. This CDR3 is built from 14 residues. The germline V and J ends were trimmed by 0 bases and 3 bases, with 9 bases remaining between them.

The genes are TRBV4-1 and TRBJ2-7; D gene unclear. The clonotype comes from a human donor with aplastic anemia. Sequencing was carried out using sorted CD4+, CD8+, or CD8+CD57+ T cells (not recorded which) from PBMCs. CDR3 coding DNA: TGCGCCAGCAGCCAAGATCCTAACGGCTACGAGCAGTACTTC. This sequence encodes CASSQDPNGYEQYF.